Below, 15 T cell receptor beta chains from the same sample are listed, as sequenced in a study of T cell responses to AZD1222 COVID-19 vaccine. This table comes from immunoSEQ multiplex PCR, and its TCRdb copy is limited to in-frame clones, with some not included. Among roughly 130,000 clones listed, about 86% were seen once. The source was peripheral blood, collected on day 0 of AZD1222 vaccination. Receptors originate from an adult in good health.

CDR3 coding DNA: TGTGCCAGCAGCCAATTAGGGTCCTACGAGCAGTACTTC. It specifies CASSQLGSYEQYF. The chain has TRBV14 and TRBJ2-7, with no clear D. V lost 2 bases and J lost 1, with 6 bases in between. The CDR3 totals 13 residues. The V gene's germline CDR1 is SGHDN and CDR2 FVKESK.

The chain links TRBV5-1 to TRBJ1-1; D unclear. Germline CDR1 SGHRS, CDR2 YFSETQ. The CDR3 extends over 15 amino acids. Between the trimmed V and J ends, which lost 0 bases and 5 bases, there was a span of 14 bases. CDR3 sequence: CASSLVGGVRTEAFF. For the CDR3, the DNA is TGCGCCAGCAGCTTGGTCGGTGGGGTTCGGACTGAAGCTTTCTTT.

The chain is built from TRBV21-1 and TRBJ1-4. TRBV21-1 is marked as a pseudogene. The CDR3 is 17 residues long. The CDR3: CASSKACQSDPNEKLFF. CDR3 in DNA: TGTGCCAGCAGCAAAGCGTGCCAATCGGATCCTAATGAAAAACTGTTTTTT.

The sample holds one count of this clone. The chain joins TRBV19 to TRBJ1-5; 9 positions match TRBD1. CDR3 length: 14 amino acids. CDR1 LNHDA and CDR2 SQIVND come from the germline V gene (reference sequence). Unmatched junction bases numbered 9, after V lost 8 bases and J lost 7 bases. The DNA for the CDR3 is TGTGCCAGTGGAGACAGGGGGATAGGCCAGCCCCAGCATTTT. Protein: CASGDRGIGQPQHF.

This clone has just a few counts. The chain joins TRBV5-4 to TRBJ1-3, with a weak D call TRBD1 (5 bases). The CDR3 has 15 amino acids. Germline-derived CDR1 and CDR2 are SGHNT and YYREEE (reference sequence). The germline V and J ends were trimmed by 2 bases and 0 bases, with 9 bases remaining between them. For the CDR3, the DNA is TGTGCCAGCAGCTTTGACAGCAACTCTGGAAACACCATATATTTT. Amino acid sequence: CASSFDSNSGNTIYF.

This clone was detected a few times. The V and J genes are TRBV19 and TRBJ1-6; 7 bases agree with TRBD1. The germline gives CDR1 LNHDA, CDR2 SQIVND (reference sequence). V dropped 3 bases and J dropped 6; count of bases not matched to a gene: 5. CDR3 length: 15 amino acids. CDR3 in amino acids: CASSMTGTSNSPLHF. Written as DNA, the CDR3 is TGTGCCAGTAGTATGACAGGGACAAGTAATTCACCCCTCCACTTT. Full variable domain (remainder filled in from reference TRBV19 and TRBJ1-6): DGGITQSPKYLFRKEGQNVTLSCEQNLNHDAMYWYRQDPGQGLRLIYYSQIVNDFQKGDIAEGYSVSREKKESFPLTVTSAQKNPTAFYLCASSMTGTSNSPLHFGNGTRLTVT.

V usage is TRBV15 and J usage is TRBJ2-5; possible D gene TRBD1, 6 bases. The CDR3 is 14 residues long. V lost 4 bases and J 1 base, leaving 10 bases between the germline ends. CDR1 and CDR2 from the germline V gene are LNHNV and YYDKDF (reference sequence). The CDR3 coding sequence is TGTGCCACCAGCACCCGACAGGCCCAAGAGACCCAGTACTTC. Protein product: CATSTRQAQETQYF.

The rearrangement links TRBV7-9 to TRBJ1-1; no reliable D call. This CDR3 has 15 amino acids. Germline V gene sequence: CDR1 SEHNR, CDR2 FQNEAQ (reference sequence). V lost 2 bases to trimming and J lost 3 bases, with 13 bases between them. The CDR3 nucleotides read TGTGCCAGCAGCTTACCCTTAAGGGAAGACACTGAAGCTTTCTTT. It translates to CASSLPLREDTEAFF.

The rearrangement uses TRBV28 and TRBJ1-6; 9 bases map to TRBD1. This CDR3 region has 16 residues. Germline values: CDR1 MDHEN, CDR2 SYDVKM. V trimming: 5 bases; J trimming: 7 bases; junction bases outside the gene matches: 9. In nucleotides, the CDR3 is TGTGCCAGCAGTACTCCCGGGACAGGGTCAAATTCACCCCTCCACTTT. This gives the protein CASSTPGTGSNSPLHF.

This sequence joins TRBV18 and TRBJ2-7; 11 bases align to TRBD2. With V trimmed by 3 bases and J by 6 bases, 7 bases remained unmatched. CDR3 length equals 15 residues. CDR1 and CDR2 (germline): KGHSH, LQKENI. In DNA form, the CDR3 reads TGTGCCAGCTCACCCGGGCTAGCGGGGGGACGCGAGCAGTACTTC. The encoded protein is CASSPGLAGGREQYF.

The chain combines TRBV5-8 with TRBJ1-4; D might be TRBD1 (6 bases). The V gene's germline CDR1 is SGHTS and CDR2 YDEGEE. The germline V and J ends were trimmed by 3 bases and 8 bases, with 23 bases remaining between them. CDR3 size: 17 residues. The CDR3 region is CASSSKGQGHTGEKLFF. CDR3 nucleotides: TGTGCCAGCAGCTCGAAGGGGCAGGGACACACCGGGGAAAAACTGTTTTTT.

The chain carries TRBV28 and TRBJ2-3; D not resolved. The germline V gene has CDR1 MDHEN and CDR2 SYDVKM. The CDR3 consists of 11 residues. The V end was cut by 5 bases, the J end by 2 bases, with 2 bases between. The DNA of the CDR3 is TGTGCCAGCAGTAACACAGATACGCAGTATTTT. Amino acids: CASSNTDTQYF.

The gene calls are TRBV4-3 and TRBJ1-2; D is perhaps TRBD1 (6 bases). The germline V and J ends were trimmed by 1 base and 8 bases, with 17 bases remaining between them. Germline V lookup: CDR1 LGHNA, CDR2 YSLEER. This CDR3 is 15 amino acids long. Here the CDR3 DNA reads TGCGCCAGCAGCCAAGGTTGGCCGGGGGCGGGAGGCTACACCTTC. Translation gives CASSQGWPGAGGYTF.

The CDR3 is CASSMGLGEVFF. CDR3 nucleotides: TGTGCCAGCAGTATGGGCTTGGGGGAGGTGTTTTTT. The chain uses TRBV2 and TRBJ1-4; tentatively, D is TRBD1 (5 bases). CDR3 size: 12 residues. The V gene lost 5 bases and the J gene lost 15 bases, with 16 bases spanning the gap. CDR1 and CDR2 (germline): SNHLY, FYNNEI.

This clone came up a few times. The chain joins TRBV2 to TRBJ2-1; 13 bases are a match to TRBD2. Per germline, CDR1 SNHLY and CDR2 FYNNEI. This CDR3 has 15 amino acids. The junction had 4 bases not matched to a gene; V was cut back by 10 bases and J by 1 base. The DNA for the CDR3 is TGTGCCATCCGGACTAGCGGGAGTTCCTACAATGAGCAGTTCTTC. Protein: CAIRTSGSSYNEQFF.